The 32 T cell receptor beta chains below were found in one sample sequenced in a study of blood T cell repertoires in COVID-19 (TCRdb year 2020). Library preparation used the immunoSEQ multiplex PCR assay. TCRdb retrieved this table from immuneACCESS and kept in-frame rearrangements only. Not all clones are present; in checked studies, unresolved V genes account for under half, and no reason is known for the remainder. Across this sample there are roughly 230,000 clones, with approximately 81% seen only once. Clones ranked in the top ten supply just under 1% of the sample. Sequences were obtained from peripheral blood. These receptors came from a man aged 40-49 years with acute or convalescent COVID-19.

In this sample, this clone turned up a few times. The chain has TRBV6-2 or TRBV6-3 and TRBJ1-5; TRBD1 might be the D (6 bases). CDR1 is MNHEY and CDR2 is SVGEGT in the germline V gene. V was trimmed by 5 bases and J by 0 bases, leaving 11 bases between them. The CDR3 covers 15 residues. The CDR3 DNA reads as TGTGCCAGCAGTGCCGACAGGAATAGCAATCAGCCCCAGCATTTT. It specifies CASSADRNSNQPQHF.

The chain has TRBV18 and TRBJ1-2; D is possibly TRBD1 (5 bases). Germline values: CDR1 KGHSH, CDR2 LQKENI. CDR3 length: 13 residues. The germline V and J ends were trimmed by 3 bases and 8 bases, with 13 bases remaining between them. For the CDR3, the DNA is TGTGCCAGCTCACCGTTAGGGAGGGACGGCTACACCTTC. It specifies CASSPLGRDGYTF. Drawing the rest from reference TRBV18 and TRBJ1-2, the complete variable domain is NAGVMQNPRHLVRRRGQEARLRCSPMKGHSHVYWYRQLPEEGLKFMVYLQKENIIDESGMPKERFSAEFPKEGPSILRIQQVVRGDSAAYFCASSPLGRDGYTFGSGTRLTVV.

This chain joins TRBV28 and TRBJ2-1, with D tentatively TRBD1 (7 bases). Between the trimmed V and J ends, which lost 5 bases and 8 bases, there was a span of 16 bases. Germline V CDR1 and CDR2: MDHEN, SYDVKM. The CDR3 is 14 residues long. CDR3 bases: TGTGCCAGCAGTCCGCGGGGACAGATCCATGAGCAGTTCTTC. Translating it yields CASSPRGQIHEQFF.

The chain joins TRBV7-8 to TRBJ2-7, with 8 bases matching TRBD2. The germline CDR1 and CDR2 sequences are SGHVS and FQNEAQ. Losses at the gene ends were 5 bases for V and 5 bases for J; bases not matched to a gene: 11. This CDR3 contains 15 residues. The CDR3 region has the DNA TGTGCCAGCAGCCTTCAAACGGGGGGGCCCAACGAGCAGTACTTC. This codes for CASSLQTGGPNEQYF.

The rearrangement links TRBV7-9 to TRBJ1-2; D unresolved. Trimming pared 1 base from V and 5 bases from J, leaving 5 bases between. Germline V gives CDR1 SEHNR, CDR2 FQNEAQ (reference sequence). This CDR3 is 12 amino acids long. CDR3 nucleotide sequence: TGTGCCAGCAGCTTAGGGCCGTATGGCTACACCTTC. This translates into CASSLGPYGYTF.

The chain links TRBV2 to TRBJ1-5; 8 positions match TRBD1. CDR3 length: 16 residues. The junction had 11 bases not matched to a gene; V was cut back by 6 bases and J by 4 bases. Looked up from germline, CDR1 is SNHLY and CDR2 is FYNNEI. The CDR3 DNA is TGTGCCAGCAGGGACCCGAAGACAGGGGTAAATCAGCCCCAGCATTTT. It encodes CASRDPKTGVNQPQHF.

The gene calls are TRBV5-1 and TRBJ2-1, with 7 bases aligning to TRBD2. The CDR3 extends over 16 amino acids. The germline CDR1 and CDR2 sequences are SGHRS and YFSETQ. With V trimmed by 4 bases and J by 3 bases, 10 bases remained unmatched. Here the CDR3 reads CASSPGPGGDYNEQFF. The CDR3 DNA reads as TGCGCCAGCAGCCCGGGCCCGGGGGGTGACTACAATGAGCAGTTCTTC.

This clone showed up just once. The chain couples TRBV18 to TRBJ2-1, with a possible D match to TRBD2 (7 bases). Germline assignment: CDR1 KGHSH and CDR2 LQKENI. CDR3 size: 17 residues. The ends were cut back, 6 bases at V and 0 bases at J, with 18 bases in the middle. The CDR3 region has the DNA TGTGCCAGCTCCCCCTCAGGAGGGGGGGGCTCCTACAATGAGCAGTTCTTC. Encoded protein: CASSPSGGGGSYNEQFF.

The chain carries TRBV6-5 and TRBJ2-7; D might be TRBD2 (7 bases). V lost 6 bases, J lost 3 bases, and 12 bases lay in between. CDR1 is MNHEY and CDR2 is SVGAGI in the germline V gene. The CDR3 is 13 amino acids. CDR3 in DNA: TGTGCCAGCAGGGGGGGGCTGAACTACGAGCAGTACTTC. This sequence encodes CASRGGLNYEQYF.

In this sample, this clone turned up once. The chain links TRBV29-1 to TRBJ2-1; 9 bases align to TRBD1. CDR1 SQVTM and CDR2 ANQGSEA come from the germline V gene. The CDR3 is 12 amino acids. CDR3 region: CTGQGLYNEQFF. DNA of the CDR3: TGCACTGGACAGGGGCTTTACAATGAGCAGTTCTTC.

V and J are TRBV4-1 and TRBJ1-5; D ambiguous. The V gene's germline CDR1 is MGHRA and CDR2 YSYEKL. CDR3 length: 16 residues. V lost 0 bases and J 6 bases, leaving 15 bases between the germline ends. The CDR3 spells CASSQEGGKTGQPQHF. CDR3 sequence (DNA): TGCGCCAGCAGCCAAGAAGGTGGCAAAACGGGTCAGCCCCAGCATTTT.

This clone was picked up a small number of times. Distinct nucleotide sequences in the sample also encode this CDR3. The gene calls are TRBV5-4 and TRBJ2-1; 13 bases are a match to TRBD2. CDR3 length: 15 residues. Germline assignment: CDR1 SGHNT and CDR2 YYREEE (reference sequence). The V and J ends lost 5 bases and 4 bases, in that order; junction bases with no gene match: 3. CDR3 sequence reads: CASSSTSGGYNEQFF. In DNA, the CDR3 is TGTGCCAGCAGTTCGACTAGCGGGGGGTACAATGAGCAGTTCTTC.

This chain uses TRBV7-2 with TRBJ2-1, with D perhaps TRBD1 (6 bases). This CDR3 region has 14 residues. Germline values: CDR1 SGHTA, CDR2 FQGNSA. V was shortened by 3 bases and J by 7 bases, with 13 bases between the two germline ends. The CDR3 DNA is TGTGCCAGCAGCTTTCAGGGGAGAACAAATGAGCAGTTCTTC. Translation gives CASSFQGRTNEQFF.

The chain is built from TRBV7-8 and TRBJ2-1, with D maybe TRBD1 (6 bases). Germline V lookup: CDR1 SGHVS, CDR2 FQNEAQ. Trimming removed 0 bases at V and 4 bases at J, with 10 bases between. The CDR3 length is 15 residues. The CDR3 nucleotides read TGTGCCAGCAGCTTAGCGCGGACAGTTTACAATGAGCAGTTCTTC. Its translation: CASSLARTVYNEQFF.

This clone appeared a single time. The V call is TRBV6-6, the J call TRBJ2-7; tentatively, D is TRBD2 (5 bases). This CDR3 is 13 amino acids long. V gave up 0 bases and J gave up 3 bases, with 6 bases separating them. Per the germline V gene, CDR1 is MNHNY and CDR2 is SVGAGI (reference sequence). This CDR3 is CASSYSTIYEQYF. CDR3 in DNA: TGTGCCAGCAGTTACTCGACTATCTACGAGCAGTACTTC.

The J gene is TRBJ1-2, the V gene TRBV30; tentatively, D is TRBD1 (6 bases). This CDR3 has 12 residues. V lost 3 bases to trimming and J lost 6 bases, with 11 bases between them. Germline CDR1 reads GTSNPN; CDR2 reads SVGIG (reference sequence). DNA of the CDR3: TGTGCCTGGAGCCCGAACAGGGATGGCTACACCTTC. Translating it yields CAWSPNRDGYTF. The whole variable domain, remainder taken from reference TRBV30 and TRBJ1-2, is SQTIHQWPATLVQPVGSPLSLECTVEGTSNPNLYWYRQAAGRGLQLLFYSVGIGQISSEVPQNLSASRPQDRQFILSSKKLLLSDSGFYLCAWSPNRDGYTFGSGTRLTVV.

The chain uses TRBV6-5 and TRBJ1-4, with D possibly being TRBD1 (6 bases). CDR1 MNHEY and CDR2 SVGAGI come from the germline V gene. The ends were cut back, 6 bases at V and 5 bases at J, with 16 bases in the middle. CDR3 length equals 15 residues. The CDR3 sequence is CASSSYREKNEKLFF. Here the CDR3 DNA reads TGTGCCAGCAGCTCTTACAGGGAAAAGAATGAAAAACTGTTTTTT.

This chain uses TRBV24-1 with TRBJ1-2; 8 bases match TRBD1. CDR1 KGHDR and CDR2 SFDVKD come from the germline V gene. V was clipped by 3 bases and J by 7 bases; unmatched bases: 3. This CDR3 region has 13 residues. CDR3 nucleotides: TGTGCCACCAGTGATGGACAGGGTCGTGGCTACACCTTC. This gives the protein CATSDGQGRGYTF.

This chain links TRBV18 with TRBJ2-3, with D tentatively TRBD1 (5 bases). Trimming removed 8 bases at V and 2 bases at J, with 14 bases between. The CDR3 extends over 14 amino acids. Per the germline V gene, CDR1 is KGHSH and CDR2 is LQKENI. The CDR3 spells CASARVLDTDTQYF. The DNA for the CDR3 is TGTGCCAGCGCCAGGGTTTTGGACACAGATACGCAGTATTTT. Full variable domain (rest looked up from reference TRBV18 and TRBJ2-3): NAGVMQNPRHLVRRRGQEARLRCSPMKGHSHVYWYRQLPEEGLKFMVYLQKENIIDESGMPKERFSAEFPKEGPSILRIQQVVRGDSAAYFCASARVLDTDTQYFGPGTRLTVL.

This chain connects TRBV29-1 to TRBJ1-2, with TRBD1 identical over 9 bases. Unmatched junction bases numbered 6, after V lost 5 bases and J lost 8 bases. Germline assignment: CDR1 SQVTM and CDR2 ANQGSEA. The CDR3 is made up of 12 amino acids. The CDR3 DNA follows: TGCAGCGTTTCACAGGGGGCAGAAGGCTACACCTTC. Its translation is CSVSQGAEGYTF.

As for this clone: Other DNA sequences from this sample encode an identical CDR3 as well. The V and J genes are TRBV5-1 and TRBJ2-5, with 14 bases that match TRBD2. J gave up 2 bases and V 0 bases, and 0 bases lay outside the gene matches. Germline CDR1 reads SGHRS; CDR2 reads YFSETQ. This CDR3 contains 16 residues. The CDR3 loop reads CASSLGLAGGQETQYF. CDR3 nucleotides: TGCGCCAGCAGCTTGGGACTAGCGGGGGGGCAAGAGACCCAGTACTTC.

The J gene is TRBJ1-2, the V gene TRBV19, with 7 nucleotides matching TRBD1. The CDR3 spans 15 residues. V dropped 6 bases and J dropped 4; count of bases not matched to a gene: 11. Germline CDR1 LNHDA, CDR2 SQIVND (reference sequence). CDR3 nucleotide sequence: TGTGCCAGTAGCCCTCGACAGGGTTCGGCCTATGGCTACACCTTC. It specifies CASSPRQGSAYGYTF.

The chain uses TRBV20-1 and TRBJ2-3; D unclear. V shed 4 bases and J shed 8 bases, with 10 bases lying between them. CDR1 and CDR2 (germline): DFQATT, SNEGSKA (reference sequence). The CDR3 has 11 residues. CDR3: CSATIDPTQYF. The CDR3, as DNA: TGCAGTGCTACGATAGATCCTACGCAGTATTTT.

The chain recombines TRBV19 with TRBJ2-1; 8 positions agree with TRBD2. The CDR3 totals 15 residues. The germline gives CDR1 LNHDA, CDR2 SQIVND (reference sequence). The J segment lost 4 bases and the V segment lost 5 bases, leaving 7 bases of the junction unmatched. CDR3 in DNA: TGTGCCAGTAGTGACGGGGGGGCCGGGTACAATGAGCAGTTCTTC. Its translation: CASSDGGAGYNEQFF.

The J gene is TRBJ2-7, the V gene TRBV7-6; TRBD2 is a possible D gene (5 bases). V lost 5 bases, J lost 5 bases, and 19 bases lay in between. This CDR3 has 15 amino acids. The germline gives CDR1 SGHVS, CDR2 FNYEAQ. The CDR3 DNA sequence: TGTGCCAGCAGCCACACCTCCCGGGGAGCGCACGAGCAGTACTTC. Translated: CASSHTSRGAHEQYF.

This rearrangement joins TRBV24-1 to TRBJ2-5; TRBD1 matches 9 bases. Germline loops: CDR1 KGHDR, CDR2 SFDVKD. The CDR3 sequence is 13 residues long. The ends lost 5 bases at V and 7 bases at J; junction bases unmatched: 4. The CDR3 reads CATSGRQGGTQYF. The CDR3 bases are TGTGCCACCAGTGGGCGACAGGGGGGGACCCAGTACTTC.

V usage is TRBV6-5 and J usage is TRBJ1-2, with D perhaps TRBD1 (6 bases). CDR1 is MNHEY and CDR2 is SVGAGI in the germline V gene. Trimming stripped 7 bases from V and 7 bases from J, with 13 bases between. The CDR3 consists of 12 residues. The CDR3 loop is CASKTQGSGYTF. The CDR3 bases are TGTGCCAGCAAAACCCAGGGGTCTGGCTACACCTTC.

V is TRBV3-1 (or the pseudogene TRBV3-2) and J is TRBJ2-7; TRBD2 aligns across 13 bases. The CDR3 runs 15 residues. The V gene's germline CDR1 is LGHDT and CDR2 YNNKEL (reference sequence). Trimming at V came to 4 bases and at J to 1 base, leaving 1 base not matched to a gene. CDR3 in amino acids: CASSRGLAGSYEQYF. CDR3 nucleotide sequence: TGTGCCAGCAGCCGGGGACTAGCGGGGTCCTACGAGCAGTACTTC.

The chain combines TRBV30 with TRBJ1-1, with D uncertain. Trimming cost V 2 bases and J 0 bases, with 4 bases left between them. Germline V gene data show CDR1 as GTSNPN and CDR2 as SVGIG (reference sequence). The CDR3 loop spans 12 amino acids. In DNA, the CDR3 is TGTGCCTGGAGTAACATGAACACTGAAGCTTTCTTT. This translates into CAWSNMNTEAFF.

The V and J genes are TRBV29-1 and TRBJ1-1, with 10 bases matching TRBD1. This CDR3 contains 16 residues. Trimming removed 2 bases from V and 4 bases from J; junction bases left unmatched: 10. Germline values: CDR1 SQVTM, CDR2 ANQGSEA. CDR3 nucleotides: TGCAGCGTTGAATCCGACAGGGGGCTTGTGGGCACTGAAGCTTTCTTT. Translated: CSVESDRGLVGTEAFF.

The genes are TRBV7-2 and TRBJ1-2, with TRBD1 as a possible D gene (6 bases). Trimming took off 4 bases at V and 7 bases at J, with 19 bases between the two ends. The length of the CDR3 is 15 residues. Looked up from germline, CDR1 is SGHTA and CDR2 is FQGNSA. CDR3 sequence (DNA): TGTGCCAGCAGCTCGGGATATCAGGGGAAGAGTGGCTACACCTTC. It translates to CASSSGYQGKSGYTF.

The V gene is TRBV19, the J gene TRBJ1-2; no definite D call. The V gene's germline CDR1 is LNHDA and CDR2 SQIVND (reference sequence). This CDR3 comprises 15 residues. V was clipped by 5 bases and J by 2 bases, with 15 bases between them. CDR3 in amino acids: CASSPQNRGNYGYTF. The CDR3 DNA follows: TGTGCCAGTAGTCCGCAGAACCGCGGGAACTATGGCTACACCTTC.